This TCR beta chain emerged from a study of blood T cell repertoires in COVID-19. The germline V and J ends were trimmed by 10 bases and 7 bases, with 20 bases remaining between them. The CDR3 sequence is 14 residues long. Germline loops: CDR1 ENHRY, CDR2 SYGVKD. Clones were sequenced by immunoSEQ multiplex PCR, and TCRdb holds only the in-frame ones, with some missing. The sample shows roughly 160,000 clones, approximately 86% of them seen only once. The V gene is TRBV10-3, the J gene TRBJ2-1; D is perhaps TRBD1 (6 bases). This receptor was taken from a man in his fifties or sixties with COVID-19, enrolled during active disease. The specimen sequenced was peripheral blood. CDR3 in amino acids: CASTDRISGNEQFF. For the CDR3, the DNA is TGTGCCAGTACCGACAGGATCTCTGGAAATGAGCAGTTCTTC.